What follows are 3 T cell receptor beta chains derived from one specimen sequenced in a study of blood T cell repertoires in COVID-19. This table comes from immunoSEQ multiplex PCR, and its TCRdb copy is limited to in-frame clones, with some not included. This table has around 310,000 clones, 70% to 90% appearing once. The sequenced material came from PBMCs or T cells enriched from blood (not recorded which). These receptors came from a woman aged 40 to 50 who had recovered from COVID-19.

In its sample, this clone was seen once. This chain links TRBV28 with TRBJ1-1; 9 nucleotides agree with TRBD1. This CDR3 has 12 amino acids. Germline V gene lookup returns CDR1 MDHEN and CDR2 SYDVKM. Trimming removed 7 bases from V and 11 bases from J; junction bases left unmatched: 8. The CDR3 region has the DNA TGTGCCAGCACCCTACAGGGGGCTCCCGCTTTCTTT. Its protein product is CASTLQGAPAFF. Combining the CDR3 with reference TRBV28 and TRBJ1-1 gives the whole variable domain DVKVTQSSRYLVKRTGEKVFLECVQDMDHENMFWYRQDPGLGLRLIYFSYDVKMKEKGDIPEGYSVSREKKERFSLILESASTNQTSMYLCASTLQGAPAFFGQGTRLTVV.

This rearrangement joins TRBV5-1 to TRBJ2-1; 13 bases line up with TRBD2. J gave up 7 bases and V 7 bases, and 11 bases lay outside the gene matches. Looked up from germline, CDR1 is SGHRS and CDR2 is YFSETQ. The CDR3 consists of 16 residues. As DNA, the CDR3 is TGCGCCAGCCGCCCCCAACTAGCGGGAGGGCCGAATGAGCAGTTCTTC. This encodes CASRPQLAGGPNEQFF.

In this sample, this clone turned up once. This rearrangement joins TRBV25-1 to TRBJ2-5; 7 positions agree with TRBD1. V lost 1 base to trimming and J lost 2 bases; unmatched junction nucleotides: 4. The CDR3 is 15 residues long. CDR1 MGHDK and CDR2 SYGVNS come from the germline V gene. This chain's CDR3 is CASSESTGRQETQYF. The DNA of the CDR3 is TGTGCCAGCAGTGAATCGACAGGGCGTCAAGAGACCCAGTACTTC. The variable domain in full, completed from reference TRBV25-1 and TRBJ2-5, reads EADIYQTPRYLVIGTGKKITLECSQTMGHDKMYWYQQDPGMELHLIHYSYGVNSTEKGDLSSESTVSRIRTEHFPLTLESARPSHTSQYLCASSESTGRQETQYFGPGTRLLVL.